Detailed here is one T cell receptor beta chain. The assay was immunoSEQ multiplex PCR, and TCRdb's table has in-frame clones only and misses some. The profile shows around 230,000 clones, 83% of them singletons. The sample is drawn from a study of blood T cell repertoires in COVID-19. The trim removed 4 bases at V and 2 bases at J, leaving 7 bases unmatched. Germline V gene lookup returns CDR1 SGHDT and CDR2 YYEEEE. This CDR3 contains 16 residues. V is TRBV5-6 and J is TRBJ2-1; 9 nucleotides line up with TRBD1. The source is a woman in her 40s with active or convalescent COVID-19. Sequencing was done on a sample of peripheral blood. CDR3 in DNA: TGTGCCAGCAGCACGCCGGGACAGGGAACCTACAATGAGCAGTTCTTC. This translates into CASSTPGQGTYNEQFF.